The T cell receptor (beta chain) described here comes from a study of siplizumab effects on memory and regulatory T cells (dated by TCRdb to between 2019 and 2020). For the wider study: The study examined how the anti-CD2 antibody siplizumab affects alloreactive T-cell subsets in allogeneic mixed lymphocyte reactions built from human PBMCs. What the work shows at the level of the full study, not this receptor alone: The cumulative frequency of alloreactive sequences traceable to unstimulated CD4+ memory T cells was significantly reduced by siplizumab. Whether proliferating Tregs from siplizumab cultures actually had suppressive function was not functionally confirmed. A naive or memory phenotype could not be assigned to roughly 75-97% of proliferating CD4+ or CD8+ clones. Because sequences at frequencies below about 10^-5 were poorly captured, only a minor fraction of alloreactive clones could be mapped back to unstimulated subsets. Of the alloreactive CD4+ clones that could be mapped, the Treg-derived share averaged approximately 67% with siplizumab compared with around 27% in control reactions. Unstimulated naive T cells appeared to be more diverse than memory T cells, and naive cells seemed to make a substantial contribution to the alloresponse.

Sorted unstimulated T cells, along with proliferating T cells recovered from mixed lymphocyte reactions, underwent TCRbeta CDR3 sequencing. Fresh whole blood from about ten HLA-typed healthy donors served as the source for isolating PBMCs. To map where alloreactive clones came from, unstimulated CD4+ regulatory T cells were FACS-sorted. The library was prepared using the immunoSEQ multiplex PCR assay. Roughly 10^5 TCR templates per sample were assayed on the deep sequencing platform. Genomic DNA extracted from sorted T cells was the material used for TCRbeta CDR3 sequencing. As for how the authors treated the data: The R programming language was used for clonal analysis of the TCRbeta CDR3 data. Alloreactive CD4+ and CD8+ clones were identified by comparing unstimulated samples to CFSE-low samples taken after the reaction. Regulatory or non-regulatory origin of alloreactive CD4+ clones was assigned by matching sequences to the sorted unstimulated Treg and non-Treg repertoires. The source is immuneACCESS, and TCRdb retained only in-frame sequences with V and J called. Part of the clones is not carried over; for the studies checked, unresolved V genes explain less than half of this, and the remainder is unexplained. V and J calls and clone size are those listed in that table; D and trimming were worked out from the DNA. This sample holds some 100,000 clones; under 95% were observed only once. The ten largest clones add up to 0.75% of the sample.

With regard to this clone: Its target antigen remains unknown. The junction does not match germline at one end; this may be a read error.

The TCR originated in a human donor in good health. Sequenced material: Tregs sorted from blood.

The CDR3 reads as follows: CASSPPSPASQETQYF. In nucleotide form, the sequence is TGTGCCAGCTCGCCACCTTCCCCAGCGTCCCAAGAGACCCAGTACTTC. The chain is made from TRBV18 and TRBJ2-5; the D gene is not confidently resolved. The CDR3 measures 16 amino acids from cysteine to phenylalanine. CDR3 DNA is the only sequence kept; it has 48 bases, read in frame from the first base. CDR1 KGHSH and CDR2 LQKENI are derived from the germline V gene.